These 14 T cell receptor beta chains share one sample of origin, sequenced in a study of blood T cell repertoires in COVID-19 (dated by TCRdb to between 2020 and 2021). The method behind the library was the immunoSEQ multiplex PCR assay. This immuneACCESS table, as held by TCRdb, lists in-frame sequences with V and J called but not all clones. Of the missing ones, under half trace to an unresolved V gene in checked studies; the others have no known cause. The sample table shows about 160,000 clones, and approximately 80% are seen once. The ten most abundant clones make up about 2% of the sample. Source material: peripheral blood. These receptor sequences come from a man aged 65-85 years with acute or convalescent COVID-19.

The gene calls are TRBV18 and TRBJ1-2; TRBD1 matches 9 bases. Looked up from germline, CDR1 is KGHSH and CDR2 is LQKENI. V trimming: 5 bases; J trimming: 7 bases; junction bases outside the gene matches: 5. The CDR3 runs 13 residues. CDR3 amino acids: CASSTDRGPGYTF. CDR3 in DNA: TGTGCCAGCTCAACGGACAGGGGCCCTGGCTACACCTTC.

This clone was counted between two and nine times. The chain joins TRBV19 to TRBJ2-5; TRBD2 is a possible D gene (6 bases). The CDR3 is 16 amino acids. The V end lost 5 bases, the J end lost 5 bases, and 21 bases lay between the germline ends. Germline CDR1 reads LNHDA; CDR2 reads SQIVND (reference sequence). The CDR3 DNA reads as TGTGCCAGTAGTGCTTTCTCCCGGCGGGGTTCGGAGACCCAGTACTTC. Translated, it gives CASSAFSRRGSETQYF.

In DNA, the CDR3 is TGTGCCAGCAGCCAAGATTTCAGCGGGTCGGGGACCCAGTACTTC. Amino acids: CASSQDFSGSGTQYF. This chain connects TRBV3-1 (or the pseudogene TRBV3-2) to TRBJ2-5; a possible D gene is TRBD2 (6 bases). The CDR3 has 15 residues. Germline V lookup: CDR1 LGHDT, CDR2 YNNKEL (reference sequence). Between the trimmed V and J ends, which lost 0 bases and 7 bases, there was a span of 15 bases.

This clone appeared a few times. This chain links TRBV5-6 with TRBJ1-1; D might be TRBD1 (6 bases). Germline-derived CDR1 and CDR2 are SGHDT and YYEEEE. The CDR3 consists of 14 residues. Trimming removed 4 bases from V and 0 bases from J, with 10 bases in between. The DNA for the CDR3 is TGTGCCAGCAGCCGGGGACACGTGAACACTGAAGCTTTCTTT. Translated: CASSRGHVNTEAFF. The complete variable domain, with remaining parts taken from reference TRBV5-6 and TRBJ1-1, reads DAGVTQSPTHLIKTRGQQVTLRCSPKSGHDTVSWYQQALGQGPQFIFQYYEEEERQRGNFPDRFSGHQFPNYSSELNVNALLLGDSALYLCASSRGHVNTEAFFGQGTRLTVV.

The genes are TRBV5-5 and TRBJ2-7; 10 bases match TRBD1. CDR1 SGHKS and CDR2 YYEKEE come from the germline V gene (reference sequence). This CDR3 spans 14 amino acids. V dropped 4 bases and J dropped 9; count of bases not matched to a gene: 10. The CDR3 reads CASSPPGQGGRQYF. As DNA, the CDR3 is TGTGCCAGCAGCCCTCCTGGACAGGGGGGTCGGCAGTACTTC.

The genes are TRBV18 and TRBJ2-7; a weak D match, TRBD1 (5 bases). The CDR3 is 12 residues long. CDR1 KGHSH and CDR2 LQKENI come from the germline V gene. V lost 6 bases and J lost 1, with 7 bases in between. Here the CDR3 DNA reads TGTGCCAGCTCCGACAGTTCCTACGAGCAGTACTTC. Its protein is CASSDSSYEQYF.

The chain joins TRBV2 to TRBJ1-2; TRBD1 matches 7 bases. CDR1 is SNHLY, CDR2 FYNNEI, per germline. The CDR3 consists of 13 residues. After removal of 4 bases from V and 2 bases from J, the junction contained 1 base not matched to a gene. The CDR3 protein is CASSVTGNYGYTF. The CDR3 DNA reads as TGTGCCAGCAGTGTGACAGGGAACTATGGCTACACCTTC.

The chain is built from TRBV7-9 and TRBJ2-5, with D maybe TRBD2 (5 bases). CDR3 length: 13 amino acids. Trimming took 1 base from V and 3 from J, leaving 6 bases between them. Germline V CDR1 and CDR2: SEHNR, FQNEAQ (reference sequence). CDR3 amino acids: CASSLDGKETQYF. The CDR3 coding sequence is TGTGCCAGCAGCTTAGACGGGAAAGAGACCCAGTACTTC. Full variable domain (remainder filled in from reference TRBV7-9 and TRBJ2-5): DTGVSQNPRHKITKRGQNVTFRCDPISEHNRLYWYRQTLGQGPEFLTYFQNEAQLEKSRLLSDRFSAERPKGSFSTLEIQRTEQGDSAMYLCASSLDGKETQYFGPGTRLLVL.

The rearrangement joins TRBV19 to TRBJ1-1, with 12 bases fitting TRBD1. The CDR3 consists of 15 residues. The V gene end was trimmed by 6 bases and the J gene end by 7 bases; junction bases not matched to a gene: 9. The germline gives CDR1 LNHDA, CDR2 SQIVND (reference sequence). CDR3 bases: TGTGCCAGTAGCCGGGACAGGGGGCGTTTGGGTGAAGCTTTCTTT. The encoded protein is CASSRDRGRLGEAFF.

The V call is TRBV13, the J call TRBJ2-1, with D possibly TRBD2 on 7 matching bases. This CDR3 comprises 15 residues. The germline V gene encodes CDR1 PRHDT and CDR2 FYEKMQ (reference sequence). V lost 6 bases and J lost 9, with 21 bases in between. In nucleotides, the CDR3 is TGTGCCAGCAGGAATCTAGGGGGGGACGGTCCTGAGCAGTTCTTC. Amino acids: CASRNLGGDGPEQFF.

This sequence joins TRBV6-1 and TRBJ2-1; TRBD2 agrees at 8 bases. Germline V gene lookup returns CDR1 MNHNS and CDR2 SASEGT. After removal of 2 bases from V and 9 bases from J, the junction contained 9 bases not matched to a gene. The CDR3 totals 15 residues. CDR3 nucleotides: TGTGCCAGCAGTGAAATGGCGGGAGGAGTAAGTGAGCAGTTCTTC. It translates to CASSEMAGGVSEQFF.

This chain joins TRBV27 and TRBJ1-6, with D perhaps TRBD1 (5 bases). CDR3 size: 13 residues. The ends were cut back, 5 bases at V and 6 bases at J, with 8 bases in the middle. In germline, CDR1 is MNHEY, CDR2 SMNVEV (reference sequence). CDR3 nucleotide sequence: TGTGCCAGCAGTCTCAGGGCTAATTCACCCCTCCACTTT. This translates into CASSLRANSPLHF.

A few counts support this clone. The chain couples TRBV4-2 to TRBJ2-7, with 7 bases lining up with TRBD2. The CDR3 consists of 16 residues. Germline-derived CDR1 and CDR2 are LGHNA and YNFKEQ. V lost 0 bases to trimming and J lost 0 bases; unmatched junction nucleotides: 5. This CDR3 is CASSQDTASGSYEQYF. CDR3 in DNA: TGTGCCAGCAGCCAAGATACGGCTAGCGGCTCCTACGAGCAGTACTTC.

The V call is TRBV5-1, the J call TRBJ2-1; 10 bases match TRBD1. The CDR3 runs 14 residues. CDR1 SGHRS and CDR2 YFSETQ come from the germline V gene. J gave up 8 bases and V 2 bases, and 4 bases lay outside the gene matches. For the CDR3, the DNA is TGCGCCAGCAGCTTCCGGGACAGGGGCGATGAGCAGTTCTTC. Amino acids: CASSFRDRGDEQFF.